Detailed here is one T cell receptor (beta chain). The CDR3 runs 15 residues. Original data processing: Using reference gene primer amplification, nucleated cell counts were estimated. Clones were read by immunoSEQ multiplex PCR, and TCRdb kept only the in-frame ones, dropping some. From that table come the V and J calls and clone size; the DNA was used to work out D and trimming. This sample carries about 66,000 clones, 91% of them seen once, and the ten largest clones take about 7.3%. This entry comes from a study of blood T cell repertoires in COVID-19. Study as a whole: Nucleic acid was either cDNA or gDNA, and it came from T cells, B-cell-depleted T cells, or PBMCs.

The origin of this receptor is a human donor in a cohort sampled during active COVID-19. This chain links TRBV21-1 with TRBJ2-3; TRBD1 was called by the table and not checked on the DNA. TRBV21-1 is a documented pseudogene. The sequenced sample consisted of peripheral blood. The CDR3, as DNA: TGTGCCAGCGAGCAACAGCCAAAAATCACAGATACGCAGTATTTT. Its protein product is CASEQQPKITDTQYF.